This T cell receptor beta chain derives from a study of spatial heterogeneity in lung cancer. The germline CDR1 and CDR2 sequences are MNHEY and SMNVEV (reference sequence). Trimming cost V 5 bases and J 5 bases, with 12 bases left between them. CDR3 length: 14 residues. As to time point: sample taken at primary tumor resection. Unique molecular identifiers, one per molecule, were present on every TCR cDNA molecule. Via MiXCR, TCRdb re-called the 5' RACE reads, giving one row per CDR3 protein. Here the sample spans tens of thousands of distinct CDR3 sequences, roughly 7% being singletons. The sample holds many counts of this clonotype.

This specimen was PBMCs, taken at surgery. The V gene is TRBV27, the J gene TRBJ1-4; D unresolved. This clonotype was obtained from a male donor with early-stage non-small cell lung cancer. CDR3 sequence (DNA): TGTGCCAGCAGTCCCTGGAACGAAAATGAAAAACTGTTTTTT. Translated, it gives CASSPWNENEKLFF.